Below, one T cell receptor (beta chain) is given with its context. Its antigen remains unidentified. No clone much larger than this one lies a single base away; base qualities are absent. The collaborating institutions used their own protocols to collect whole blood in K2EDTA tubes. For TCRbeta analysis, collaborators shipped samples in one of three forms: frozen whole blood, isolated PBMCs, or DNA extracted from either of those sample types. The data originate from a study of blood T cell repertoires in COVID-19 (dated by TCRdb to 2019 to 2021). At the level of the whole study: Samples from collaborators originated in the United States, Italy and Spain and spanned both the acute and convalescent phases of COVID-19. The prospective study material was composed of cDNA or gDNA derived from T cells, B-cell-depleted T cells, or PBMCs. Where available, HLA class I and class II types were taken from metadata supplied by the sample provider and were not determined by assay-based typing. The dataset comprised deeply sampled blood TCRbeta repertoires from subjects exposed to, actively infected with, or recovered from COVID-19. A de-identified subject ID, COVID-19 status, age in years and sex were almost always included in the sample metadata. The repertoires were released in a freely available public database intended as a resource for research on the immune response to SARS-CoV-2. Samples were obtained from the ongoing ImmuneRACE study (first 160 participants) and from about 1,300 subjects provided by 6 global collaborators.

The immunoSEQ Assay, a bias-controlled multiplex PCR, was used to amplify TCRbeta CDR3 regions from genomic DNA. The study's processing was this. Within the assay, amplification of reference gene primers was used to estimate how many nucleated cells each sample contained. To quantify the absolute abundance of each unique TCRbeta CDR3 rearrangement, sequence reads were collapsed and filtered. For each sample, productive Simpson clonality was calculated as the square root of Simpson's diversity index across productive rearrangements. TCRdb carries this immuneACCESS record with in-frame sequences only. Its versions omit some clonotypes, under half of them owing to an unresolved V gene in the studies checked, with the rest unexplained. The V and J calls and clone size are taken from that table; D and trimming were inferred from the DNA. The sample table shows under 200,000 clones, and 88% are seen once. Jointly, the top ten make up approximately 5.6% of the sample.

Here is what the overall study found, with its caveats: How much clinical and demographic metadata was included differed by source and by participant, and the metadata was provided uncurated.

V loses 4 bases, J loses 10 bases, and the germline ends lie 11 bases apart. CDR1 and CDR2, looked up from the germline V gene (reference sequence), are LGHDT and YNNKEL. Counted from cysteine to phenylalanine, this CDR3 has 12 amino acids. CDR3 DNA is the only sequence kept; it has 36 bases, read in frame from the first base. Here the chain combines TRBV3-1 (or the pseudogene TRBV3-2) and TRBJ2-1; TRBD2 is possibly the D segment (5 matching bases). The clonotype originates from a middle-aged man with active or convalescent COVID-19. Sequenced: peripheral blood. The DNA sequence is TGTGCCAGCAGCCCAGGACTGCCCGAGCAGTTCTTC. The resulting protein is CASSPGLPEQFF.